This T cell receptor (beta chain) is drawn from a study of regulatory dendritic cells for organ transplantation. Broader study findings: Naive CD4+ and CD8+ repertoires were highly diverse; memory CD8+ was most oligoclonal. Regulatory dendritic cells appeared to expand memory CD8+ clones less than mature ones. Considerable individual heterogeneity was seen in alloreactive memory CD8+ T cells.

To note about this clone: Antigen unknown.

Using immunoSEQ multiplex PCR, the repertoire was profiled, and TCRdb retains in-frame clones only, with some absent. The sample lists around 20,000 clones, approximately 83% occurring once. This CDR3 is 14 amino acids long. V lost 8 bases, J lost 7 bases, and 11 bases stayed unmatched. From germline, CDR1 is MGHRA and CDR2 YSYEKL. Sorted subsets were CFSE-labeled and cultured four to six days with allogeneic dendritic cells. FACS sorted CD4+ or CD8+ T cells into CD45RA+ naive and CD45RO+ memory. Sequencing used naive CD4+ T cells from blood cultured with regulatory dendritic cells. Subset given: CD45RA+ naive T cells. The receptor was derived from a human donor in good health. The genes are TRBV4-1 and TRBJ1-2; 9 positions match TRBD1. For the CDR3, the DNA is TGCGCCAGCCGGAGACAGGGGGGGAAGTCTGGCTACACCTTC. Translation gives CASRRQGGKSGYTF.